The 27 T cell receptor beta chains below were found in one sample sequenced in a study of T cell responses to AZD1222 COVID-19 vaccine. Libraries were prepared by immunoSEQ multiplex PCR; TCRdb keeps only in-frame clonotypes and omits some of them. The sample contains fewer than 50,000 clones, 60% to 85% of which appear only once. Sequences were derived from peripheral blood, sampled on day 0 of AZD1222 vaccination. These receptors were collected from an adult in good health.

The rearrangement uses TRBV5-4 and TRBJ2-3, with TRBD2 as a possible D gene (7 bases). V gave up 4 bases and J gave up 5 bases, with 32 bases separating them. The germline gives CDR1 SGHNT, CDR2 YYREEE (reference sequence). The CDR3 runs to 20 residues. This CDR3 is CASSRPPPPLGGPGEDTQYF. The CDR3 DNA is TGTGCCAGCAGCCGGCCCCCCCCGCCGCTGGGGGGGCCAGGGGAAGATACGCAGTATTTT.

The V gene is TRBV20-1, the J gene TRBJ2-7, with TRBD1 as a possible D gene (6 bases). Trimming removed 3 bases at V and 6 bases at J, with 21 bases between. Germline V gene sequence: CDR1 DFQATT, CDR2 SNEGSKA (reference sequence). CDR3 size: 15 residues. The CDR3 here is CSASEAQGFNSEQYF. The CDR3 region has the DNA TGCAGTGCTAGTGAGGCACAGGGCTTTAACAGCGAGCAGTACTTC.

The chain joins TRBV12-3 or TRBV12-4 to TRBJ1-2; weak D call: TRBD1 (5 bases). The CDR3 is 13 amino acids. The V end was cut by 8 bases, the J end by 2 bases, with 12 bases between. CDR3 DNA: TGTGCCAGCGGGCTGACAGCCAACTATGGCTACACCTTC. It codes for CASGLTANYGYTF.

This rearrangement joins TRBV20-1 to TRBJ1-3; D unresolved. Per the germline V gene, CDR1 is DFQATT and CDR2 is SNEGSKA (reference sequence). V was pared by 3 bases and J by 0 bases, with 9 bases between. The length of the CDR3 is 14 residues. In DNA form, the CDR3 reads TGCAGTGCTAGTGGACGGCCCTCTGGAAACACCATATATTTT. Protein: CSASGRPSGNTIYF.

V usage is TRBV2 and J usage is TRBJ2-1; 9 nucleotides align to TRBD2. The CDR3 has 14 amino acids. Germline trimming cut 6 bases from V and 3 bases from J; bases unmatched to any gene: 3. In germline, CDR1 is SNHLY, CDR2 FYNNEI. DNA for the CDR3: TGTGCCAGCAGCGCAGCGGGGGGCTACAATGAGCAGTTCTTC. Its protein is CASSAAGGYNEQFF.

This clone has just one count. The CDR3 region has the DNA TGTGCCACTGACAGGGGGTATGGGGACACTGAAGCTTTCTTT. This codes for CATDRGYGDTEAFF. The chain carries TRBV25-1 and TRBJ1-1; 9 bases map to TRBD1. The junction had 9 bases not matched to a gene; V was cut back by 10 bases and J by 3 bases. CDR1 is MGHDK, CDR2 SYGVNS, per germline. This CDR3 spans 14 amino acids.

This rearrangement joins TRBV7-9 to TRBJ2-7; perhaps TRBD2 as D (6 bases). The V and J ends lost 1 base and 5 bases respectively, with 9 bases between them. The CDR3 is 13 amino acids. The germline gives CDR1 SEHNR, CDR2 FQNEAQ (reference sequence). CDR3 in amino acids: CASSLGTTNEQYF. In nucleotides, the CDR3 is TGTGCCAGCAGCTTAGGGACTACGAACGAGCAGTACTTC.

The chain carries TRBV7-3 and TRBJ1-6, with D possibly TRBD1 on 5 matching bases. The CDR3 totals 15 residues. CDR1 and CDR2 (germline): SGHTA, FQGTGA. V dropped 3 bases and J dropped 1 base, with 7 bases sitting between them. In DNA, the CDR3 is TGTGCCAGCAGCTTCCAGGGTTCCTATAATTCACCCCTCCACTTT. It translates to CASSFQGSYNSPLHF.

J is TRBJ2-7 and V is TRBV28; the match to TRBD2 covers 10 bases. The CDR3 sequence is 16 residues long. Germline loops: CDR1 MDHEN, CDR2 SYDVKM. The V segment lost 4 bases and the J segment 1 base; nucleotides outside the gene matches: 7. CDR3 DNA: TGTGCCAGCAGTTCACCCGCTAGCGGGGGTTCCTACGAGCAGTACTTC. Its translation: CASSSPASGGSYEQYF.

The chain uses TRBV15 and TRBJ2-7; no firm D call. The CDR3 length is 13 residues. Deletions cut 0 bases from V and 2 bases from J, with 5 bases between. CDR1 and CDR2 from the germline V gene are LNHNV and YYDKDF (reference sequence). CDR3 region: CATSRDPTYEQYF. The CDR3, as DNA: TGTGCCACCAGCAGAGATCCGACCTACGAGCAGTACTTC.

The chain is built from TRBV15 and TRBJ1-4; 12 bases align to TRBD1. The CDR3 extends over 17 amino acids. Trimming at V came to 8 bases and at J to 4 bases, leaving 11 bases not matched to a gene. Germline assignment: CDR1 LNHNV and CDR2 YYDKDF (reference sequence). CDR3 nucleotides: TGTGCCACCCTATCCCGGGACAGGGGGCAAAATAATGAAAAACTGTTTTTT. This sequence encodes CATLSRDRGQNNEKLFF.

There are a few counts of this clone. This chain uses TRBV15 with TRBJ2-4; 7 nucleotides line up with TRBD1. Trimming at V came to 3 bases and at J to 6 bases, leaving 17 bases not matched to a gene. The germline V gene encodes CDR1 LNHNV and CDR2 YYDKDF (reference sequence). This CDR3 is built from 18 residues. CDR3 residues: CATSSIYDRVGSRNIQYF. The CDR3 nucleotides are TGTGCCACCAGCAGCATATATGACAGGGTAGGGTCTAGAAACATTCAGTACTTC.

J is TRBJ1-1 and V is TRBV28; no firm D call. CDR1 is MDHEN and CDR2 is SYDVKM in the germline V gene. This CDR3 spans 15 amino acids. Trimming took off 1 base at V and 7 bases at J, with 16 bases between the two ends. CDR3 DNA: TGTGCCAGCAGTTTATCGCCCTGGGTCGGTCATGAAGCTTTCTTT. It specifies CASSLSPWVGHEAFF.

This clone was picked up a small number of times. The rearrangement links TRBV11-3 to TRBJ1-3; no definite D call. The germline CDR1 and CDR2 sequences are SGHNT and YENEEA. Between the trimmed V and J ends, which lost 4 bases and 0 bases, there was a span of 7 bases. The CDR3 consists of 14 residues. Here the CDR3 reads CASSSFDSGNTIYF. Written as DNA, the CDR3 is TGTGCCAGCAGCTCTTTCGACTCTGGAAACACCATATATTTT.

CDR3 DNA: TGCAGTGCTAGTGAATCAGGGACAGGGGGCACTAGCAATCAGCCCCAGCATTTT. Its protein is CSASESGTGGTSNQPQHF. The chain combines TRBV20-1 with TRBJ1-5, with 12 bases identical to TRBD1. The CDR3 is made up of 18 amino acids. The trim removed 3 bases at V and 0 bases at J, leaving 9 bases unmatched. Germline V gene data show CDR1 as DFQATT and CDR2 as SNEGSKA (reference sequence).

The chain couples TRBV7-8 to TRBJ2-3; D is ambiguous. The CDR3 consists of 15 residues. Trimming removed 5 bases at V and 3 bases at J, with 15 bases between. Per germline, CDR1 SGHVS and CDR2 FQNEAQ. The CDR3: CASSPRVQFTDTQYF. In nucleotides, the CDR3 is TGTGCCAGCAGCCCCCGGGTCCAGTTTACAGATACGCAGTATTTT.

In its sample, this clone was seen a few times. The J gene is TRBJ1-2, the V gene TRBV2, with 8 nucleotides matching TRBD1. The CDR3 sequence is 14 residues long. Trimming took 8 bases from V and 7 from J; bases not matched to a gene: 12. Germline CDR1 reads SNHLY; CDR2 reads FYNNEI. The CDR3 bases are TGTGCCAGCTCCGACGCGCAGGGGGCGCGTGGCTACACCTTC. This sequence encodes CASSDAQGARGYTF.

J is TRBJ1-4 and V is TRBV7-2; unclear D gene. Germline lookup yields CDR1 SGHTA and CDR2 FQGNSA. V was clipped by 5 bases and J by 11 bases, with 12 bases between them. CDR3 length: 12 amino acids. The CDR3 here is CASSLPPGKLFF. The CDR3 DNA reads TGTGCCAGCAGCCTCCCTCCGGGGAAACTGTTTTTT.

The CDR3 spells CASSVQGRNEKLFF. The CDR3 coding sequence is TGTGCCAGCAGCGTACAGGGGAGGAATGAAAAACTGTTTTTT. The V gene is TRBV3-1 (or the pseudogene TRBV3-2), the J gene TRBJ1-4, with TRBD1 matching over 7 bases. The CDR3 consists of 14 residues. Germline V gene data show CDR1 as LGHDT and CDR2 as YNNKEL (reference sequence). V lost 5 bases, J lost 5 bases, and 5 bases stayed unmatched.

The V call is TRBV2, the J call TRBJ2-3, with a possible D match to TRBD2 (6 bases). The germline CDR1 and CDR2 sequences are SNHLY and FYNNEI. The CDR3 covers 13 residues. V was trimmed by 6 bases and J by 2 bases, leaving 9 bases between them. In nucleotides, the CDR3 is TGTGCCAGCAGGTCGGGGGACACAGATACGCAGTATTTT. This encodes CASRSGDTDTQYF. The whole variable domain, filled in from reference TRBV2 and TRBJ2-3, reads EPEVTQTPSHQVTQMGQEVILRCVPISNHLYFYWYRQILGQKVEFLVSFYNNEISEKSEIFDDQFSVERPDGSNFTLKIRSTKLEDSAMYFCASRSGDTDTQYFGPGTRLTVL.

The CDR3 region is CATSGRDEGMNEKLFF. The CDR3 DNA sequence: TGTGCCACCAGTGGCCGCGATGAGGGTATGAATGAAAAACTGTTTTTT. The chain recombines TRBV24-1 with TRBJ1-4; D uncertain. CDR1 and CDR2 (germline): KGHDR, SFDVKD. V was trimmed by 5 bases and J by 5 bases, leaving 17 bases between them. This CDR3 region has 16 residues.

The chain carries TRBV19 and TRBJ1-2, with 7 positions matching TRBD1. This CDR3 comprises 14 residues. J lost 0 bases, V lost 7 bases, and 5 bases had no gene match. CDR1 is LNHDA, CDR2 SQIVND, per germline (reference sequence). CDR3: CASISTGTNYGYTF. The CDR3 DNA sequence: TGTGCCAGTATCTCGACAGGGACTAACTATGGCTACACCTTC.

J is TRBJ2-6 and V is TRBV5-1; no clear D. This CDR3 region has 15 residues. Germline CDR1 SGHRS, CDR2 YFSETQ. The V and J ends lost 1 base and 1 base respectively, with 6 bases between them. This CDR3 is CASSLRVSGANVLTF. CDR3 DNA sequence: TGCGCCAGCAGCTTGAGGGTTTCTGGGGCCAACGTCCTGACTTTC.

The chain combines TRBV28 with TRBJ2-2; D is unresolved. The CDR3 is made up of 13 amino acids. V gave up 5 bases and J gave up 1 base, with 5 bases separating them. Germline V gene lookup returns CDR1 MDHEN and CDR2 SYDVKM. In DNA form, the CDR3 reads TGTGCCAGCAGTCGGCAGAACACCGGGGAGCTGTTTTTT. This sequence encodes CASSRQNTGELFF.

The CDR3 here is CASSRKLKVGDLSNQPQHF. DNA for the CDR3: TGTGCCAGCAGCCGAAAGCTGAAAGTGGGGGACCTCAGCAATCAGCCCCAGCATTTT. This chain uses TRBV13 with TRBJ1-5, with D tentatively TRBD1 (5 bases). The CDR3 is 19 amino acids. Trimming removed 5 bases from V and 1 base from J, with 24 bases in between. The germline gives CDR1 PRHDT, CDR2 FYEKMQ (reference sequence).

This rearrangement joins TRBV19 to TRBJ1-2, with a possible D match to TRBD1 (5 bases). The CDR3 totals 15 residues. V dropped 3 bases and J dropped 1 base, with 12 bases sitting between them. CDR1 and CDR2 from the germline V gene are LNHDA and SQIVND (reference sequence). CDR3 in amino acids: CASSIPGPSNYGYTF. In DNA, the CDR3 is TGTGCCAGTAGTATTCCGGGACCTAGTAACTATGGCTACACCTTC. Together with reference TRBV19 and TRBJ1-2, the CDR3 gives the full variable domain: DGGITQSPKYLFRKEGQNVTLSCEQNLNHDAMYWYRQDPGQGLRLIYYSQIVNDFQKGDIAEGYSVSREKKESFPLTVTSAQKNPTAFYLCASSIPGPSNYGYTFGSGTRLTVV.

The gene calls are TRBV11-2 and TRBJ2-5; 9 nucleotides agree with TRBD2. The CDR3 loop spans 16 amino acids. CDR1 and CDR2 (germline): SGHAT, FQNNGV. Trimming at V came to 5 bases and at J to 2 bases, leaving 9 bases not matched to a gene. In DNA, the CDR3 is TGTGCCAGCAGCCAGGGGTGGCTAGCGGGGCAAGAGACCCAGTACTTC. It encodes CASSQGWLAGQETQYF. Full variable domain (remainder filled in from reference TRBV11-2 and TRBJ2-5): EAGVAQSPRYKIIEKRQSVAFWCNPISGHATLYWYQQILGQGPKLLIQFQNNGVVDDSQLPKDRFSAERLKGVDSTLKIQPAKLEDSAVYLCASSQGWLAGQETQYFGPGTRLLVL.